The present TCR beta chain was sequenced within a study of PD-1 blockade in classical Hodgkin lymphoma. The CDR3 has 11 amino acids. V lost 4 bases and J lost 4, with 5 bases in between. Germline loops: CDR1 KGHSH, CDR2 LQKENI. Some clones are missing from TCRdb's copy, which holds only in-frame ones; the method was immunoSEQ multiplex PCR. The sample contains some 34,000 clones, 72% of which appear only once. The time point was: cycle 4 day 1 (C4D1), after less than 7 weeks of nivolumab. Each patient experienced a relapse that followed autologous stem cell transplantation, and brentuximab vedotin exposure varied.

The clonotype originates from a human donor with classical Hodgkin lymphoma. This specimen consisted of peripheral blood mononuclear cells (PBMCs), obtained before the fourth cycle of nivolumab. The V and J genes are TRBV18 and TRBJ2-7, with a weak D call TRBD2 (5 bases). Written as DNA, the CDR3 is TGTGCCAGCTCACGGGAGTACGAGCAGTACTTC. Its protein product is CASSREYEQYF.